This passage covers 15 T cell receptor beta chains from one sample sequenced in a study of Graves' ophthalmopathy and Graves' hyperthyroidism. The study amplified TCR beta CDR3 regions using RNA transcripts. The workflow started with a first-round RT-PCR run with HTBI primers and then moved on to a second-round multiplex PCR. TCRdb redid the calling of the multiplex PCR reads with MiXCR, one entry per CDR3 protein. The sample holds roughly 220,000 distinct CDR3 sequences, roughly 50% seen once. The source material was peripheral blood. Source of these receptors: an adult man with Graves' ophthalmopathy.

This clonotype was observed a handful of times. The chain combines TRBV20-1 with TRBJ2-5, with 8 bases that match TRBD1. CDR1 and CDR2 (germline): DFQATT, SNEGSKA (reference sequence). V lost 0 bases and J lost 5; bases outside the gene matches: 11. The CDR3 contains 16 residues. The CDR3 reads CSARDRAGGSIETQYF. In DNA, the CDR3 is TGCAGTGCTAGAGATCGGGCAGGGGGCAGTATCGAGACCCAGTACTTC.

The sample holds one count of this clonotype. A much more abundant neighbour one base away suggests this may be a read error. Here the CDR3 reads CASSPHYGYTF. The CDR3 DNA is TGTGCCAGCAGTCCGCACTATGGCTACACCTTC. V and J are TRBV12-3 or TRBV12-4 and TRBJ1-2; D is ambiguous. V was trimmed by 5 bases and J by 3 bases, leaving 4 bases between them. CDR3 length: 11 amino acids.

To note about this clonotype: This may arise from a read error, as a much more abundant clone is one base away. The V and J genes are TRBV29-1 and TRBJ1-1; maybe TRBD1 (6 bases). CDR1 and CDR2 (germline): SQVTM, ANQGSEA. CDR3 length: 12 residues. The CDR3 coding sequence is TGTCCCAGCAGTCGACAGGACACTGAAGCTTTCTTT. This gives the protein CPSSRQDTEAFF. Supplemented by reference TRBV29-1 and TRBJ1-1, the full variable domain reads SAVISQKPSRDICQRGTSLTIQCQVDSQVTMMFWYRQQPGQSLTLIATANQGSEATYESGFVIDKFPISRPNLTFSTLTVSNMSPEDSSIYLCPSSRQDTEAFFGQGTRLTVV.

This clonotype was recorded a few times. The CDR3 sequence: CASSYRGTVSGELFF. The CDR3 nucleotides are TGTGCCAGCAGCTACCGGGGCACAGTCAGCGGGGAGCTGTTTTTT. The rearrangement uses TRBV13 and TRBJ2-2; D assignment may be TRBD1 or TRBD2 (5 bases each). V was shortened by 4 bases and J by 7 bases, with 16 bases between the two germline ends. Germline-derived CDR1 and CDR2 are PRHDT and FYEKMQ (reference sequence). There are 15 residues in the CDR3.

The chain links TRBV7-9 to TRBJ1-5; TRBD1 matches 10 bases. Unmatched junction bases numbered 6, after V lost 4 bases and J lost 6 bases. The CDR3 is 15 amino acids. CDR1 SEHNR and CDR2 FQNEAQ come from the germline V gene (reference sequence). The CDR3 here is CASSWTGGNGQPQHF. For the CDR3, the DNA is TGTGCCAGCAGCTGGACAGGGGGAAACGGTCAGCCCCAGCATTTT. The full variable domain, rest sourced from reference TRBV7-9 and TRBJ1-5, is DTGVSQNPRHKITKRGQNVTFRCDPISEHNRLYWYRQTLGQGPEFLTYFQNEAQLEKSRLLSDRFSAERPKGSFSTLEIQRTEQGDSAMYLCASSWTGGNGQPQHFGDGTRLSIL.

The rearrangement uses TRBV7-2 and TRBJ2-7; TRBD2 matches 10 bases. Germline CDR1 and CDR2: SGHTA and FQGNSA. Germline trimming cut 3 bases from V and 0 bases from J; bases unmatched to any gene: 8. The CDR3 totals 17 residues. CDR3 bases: TGTGCCAGCAGCTTGGGTAGCGGGGGGCATAACTCCTACGAGCAGTACTTC. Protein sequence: CASSLGSGGHNSYEQYF.

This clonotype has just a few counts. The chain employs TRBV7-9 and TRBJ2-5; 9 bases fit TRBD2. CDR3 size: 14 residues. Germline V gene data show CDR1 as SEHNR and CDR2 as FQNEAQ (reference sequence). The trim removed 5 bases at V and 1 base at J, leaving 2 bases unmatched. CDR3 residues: CASSQTSGQETQYF. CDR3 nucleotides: TGTGCCAGCAGCCAGACTAGCGGCCAAGAGACCCAGTACTTC.

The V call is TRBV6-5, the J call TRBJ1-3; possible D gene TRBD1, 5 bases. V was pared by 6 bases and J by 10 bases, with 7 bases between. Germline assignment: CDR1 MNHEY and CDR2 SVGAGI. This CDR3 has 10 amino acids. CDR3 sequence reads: CASSPGTIYF. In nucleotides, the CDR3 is TGTGCCAGCAGCCCAGGGACCATATATTTT.

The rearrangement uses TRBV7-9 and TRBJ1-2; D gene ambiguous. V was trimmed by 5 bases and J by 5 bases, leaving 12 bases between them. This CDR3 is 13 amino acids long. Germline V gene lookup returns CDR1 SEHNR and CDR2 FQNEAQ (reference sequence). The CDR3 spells CASSPLYEYGYTF. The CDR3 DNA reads TGTGCCAGCAGCCCCTTATATGAGTATGGCTACACCTTC.

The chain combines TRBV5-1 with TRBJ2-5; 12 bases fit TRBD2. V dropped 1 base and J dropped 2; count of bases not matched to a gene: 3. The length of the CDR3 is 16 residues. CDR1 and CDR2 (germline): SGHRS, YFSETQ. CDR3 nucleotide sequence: TGCGCCAGCAGCTTGAAGACTAGCGGGGGACAAGAGACCCAGTACTTC. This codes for CASSLKTSGGQETQYF.

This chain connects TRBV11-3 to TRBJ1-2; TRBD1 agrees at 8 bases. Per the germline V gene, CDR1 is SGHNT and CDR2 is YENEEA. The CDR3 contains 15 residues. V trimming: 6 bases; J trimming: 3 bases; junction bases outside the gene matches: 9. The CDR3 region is CASSFPGQAHYGYTF. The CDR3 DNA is TGTGCCAGCAGTTTTCCGGGACAGGCTCACTATGGCTACACCTTC.

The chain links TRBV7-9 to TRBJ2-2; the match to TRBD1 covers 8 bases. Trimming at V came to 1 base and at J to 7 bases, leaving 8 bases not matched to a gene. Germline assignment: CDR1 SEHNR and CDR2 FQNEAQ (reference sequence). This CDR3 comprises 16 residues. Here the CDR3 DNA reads TGTGCCAGCAGCTTAGTGTACAGGGGGTCTATCGGGGAGCTGTTTTTT. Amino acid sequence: CASSLVYRGSIGELFF.

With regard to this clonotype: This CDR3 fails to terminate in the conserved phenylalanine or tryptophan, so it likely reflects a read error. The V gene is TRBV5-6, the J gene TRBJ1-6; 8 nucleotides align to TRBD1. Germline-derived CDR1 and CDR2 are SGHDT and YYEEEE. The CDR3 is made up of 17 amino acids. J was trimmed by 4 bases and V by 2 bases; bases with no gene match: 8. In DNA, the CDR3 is TGTGCCAGCAGCTTATTTTCCGGGACAGGATATAATTCACCCCTCCACTCT. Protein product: CASSLFSGTGYNSPLHS.

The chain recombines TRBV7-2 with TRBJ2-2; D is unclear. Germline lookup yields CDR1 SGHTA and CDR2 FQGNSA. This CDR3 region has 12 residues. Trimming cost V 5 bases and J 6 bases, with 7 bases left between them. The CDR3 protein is CASSPRPGELFF. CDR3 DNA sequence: TGTGCCAGCAGCCCCAGGCCCGGGGAGCTGTTTTTT. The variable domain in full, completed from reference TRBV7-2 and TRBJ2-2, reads GAGVSQSPSNKVTEKGKDVELRCDPISGHTALYWYRQSLGQGLEFLIYFQGNSAPDKSGLPSDRFSAERTGGSVSTLTIQRTQQEDSAVYLCASSPRPGELFFGEGSRLTVL.

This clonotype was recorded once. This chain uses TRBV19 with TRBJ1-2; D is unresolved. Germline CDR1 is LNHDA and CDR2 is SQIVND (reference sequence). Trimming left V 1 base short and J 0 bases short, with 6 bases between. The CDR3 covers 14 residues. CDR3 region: CASSIGSANYGYTF. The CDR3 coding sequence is TGTGCCAGTAGTATAGGCAGTGCTAACTATGGCTACACCTTC.